The 7 T cell receptor beta chains listed next were all sequenced from one sample in a study of blood T cell repertoires in COVID-19 (dated by TCRdb to between 2020 and 2021). The library was built by means of the immunoSEQ multiplex PCR assay. TCRdb retrieved this table from immuneACCESS and kept in-frame rearrangements only. Not all clones are present; in checked studies, unresolved V genes account for under half, and no reason is known for the remainder. For this sample there are some 83,000 clones; around 90% appear just once. 4.5% to 6% of the sample goes to the ten largest clones. Material for sequencing was peripheral blood. The receptors here all came from a woman over 75 with active or convalescent COVID-19.

The chain carries TRBV5-5 and TRBJ1-5; 7 nucleotides agree with TRBD1. Germline loops: CDR1 SGHKS, CDR2 YYEKEE (reference sequence). With V trimmed by 0 bases and J by 10 bases, 7 bases remained unmatched. The CDR3 has 14 residues. The CDR3 region has the DNA TGTGCCAGCAGCTTGGGGGACAGTCAGCAACCCCAGCATTTT. Translated: CASSLGDSQQPQHF.

The rearrangement links TRBV27 to TRBJ2-3, with TRBD2 matching 9 bases. Germline V gene data show CDR1 as MNHEY and CDR2 as SMNVEV (reference sequence). The CDR3 totals 18 residues. J lost 4 bases, V lost 5 bases, and 16 bases had no gene match. The CDR3: CASSPLSYSGGHPDTQYF. The DNA for the CDR3 is TGTGCCAGCAGTCCCTTAAGTTATAGCGGGGGTCACCCAGATACGCAGTATTTT.

V and J are TRBV7-6 and TRBJ2-7; D may be TRBD2 (6 bases). The V gene lost 0 bases and the J gene lost 3 bases, with 15 bases spanning the gap. The CDR3 runs 16 residues. Germline values: CDR1 SGHVS, CDR2 FNYEAQ. The CDR3 loop reads CASSLAPGPGGYEQYF. For the CDR3, the DNA is TGTGCCAGCAGCTTAGCGCCGGGACCCGGGGGCTACGAGCAGTACTTC.

The J gene is TRBJ1-1, the V gene TRBV7-8; TRBD1 might be the D (5 bases). The CDR3 extends over 12 amino acids. Germline V gene sequence: CDR1 SGHVS, CDR2 FQNEAQ. V gave up 0 bases and J gave up 10 bases, with 9 bases separating them. CDR3 sequence (DNA): TGTGCCAGCAGCTTAGCGTCAGGGATAGCTTTCTTT. Translating gives CASSLASGIAFF.

This chain links TRBV5-1 with TRBJ2-5; 12 bases align to TRBD2. The germline gives CDR1 SGHRS, CDR2 YFSETQ. Trimming at V came to 0 bases and at J to 4 bases, leaving 4 bases not matched to a gene. The CDR3 is made up of 16 amino acids. The CDR3 sequence: CASSLGLAGDIETQYF. In nucleotides, the CDR3 is TGCGCCAGCAGCTTGGGACTAGCGGGGGACATAGAGACCCAGTACTTC. Looking up the rest from reference TRBV5-1 and TRBJ2-5 gives the full variable domain: KAGVTQTPRYLIKTRGQQVTLSCSPISGHRSVSWYQQTPGQGLQFLFEYFSETQRNKGNFPGRFSGRQFSNSRSEMNVSTLELGDSALYLCASSLGLAGDIETQYFGPGTRLLVL.

The chain joins TRBV6-1 to TRBJ1-1; unclear D gene. The germline CDR1 and CDR2 sequences are MNHNS and SASEGT. The V end was cut by 1 base, the J end by 0 bases, with 6 bases between. The CDR3 is 14 residues long. The CDR3 DNA follows: TGTGCCAGCAGTGAAGTTCCTATGAACACTGAAGCTTTCTTT. Residues: CASSEVPMNTEAFF.

The chain couples TRBV19 to TRBJ2-7; perhaps TRBD1 as D (5 bases). Germline assignment: CDR1 LNHDA and CDR2 SQIVND (reference sequence). The CDR3 spans 12 residues. V shed 5 bases and J shed 2 bases, with 7 bases lying between them. Here the CDR3 reads CASSQGTYEQYF. CDR3 sequence (DNA): TGTGCCAGTAGTCAGGGTACCTACGAGCAGTACTTC.